This is a list of T cell receptor beta chains from one sample in a study of beta chain features in type 1 diabetes. Here immunoSEQ multiplex PCR was the method, and the copy in TCRdb shows in-frame clones only, minus some. This sample carries more than 300,000 clones, approximately 9.9% of them seen once, and the ten largest clones take 1%. Sequenced: central memory CD4+ T cells from blood. These receptors were obtained from a young man with type 1 diabetes. CDR3s include the opening cysteine and the closing phenylalanine or tryptophan. The D gene is left open where the match is weak. Size is omitted from some rows. Given values are once, few, many or a class for expanded clones.

J: TRBJ2-7
V: TRBV6-1
size: NA
D: TRBD2
CDR3: CASSQASGGSHEQYF
DNA: TGTGCCAGCAGTCAAGCCAGCGGGGGGTCGCACGAGCAGTACTTC

J: TRBJ2-3
V: TRBV5-1
size: few
D: TRBD2
CDR3: CASSSTVIAGYTDTQYF
DNA: TGCGCCAGCAGCTCGACAGTTATAGCGGGGTACACAGATACGCAGTATTTT

J: TRBJ1-4
V: TRBV7-9
size: few
D: NA
CDR3: CASSFRENEKLFF
DNA: TGTGCCAGCAGCTTCCGGGAAAATGAAAAACTGTTTTTT

J: TRBJ2-5
V: TRBV5-1
size: NA
D: TRBD1
CDR3: CASSLDRAETQYF
DNA: TGCGCCAGCAGCCTGGACAGGGCAGAGACCCAGTACTTC

J: TRBJ2-1
V: TRBV11-2
size: NA
D: TRBD1
CDR3: CASSSGQAYNEQFF
DNA: TGTGCCAGCAGCTCGGGACAGGCTTACAATGAGCAGTTCTTC

J: TRBJ2-7
V: TRBV30
size: few
D: NA
CDR3: CASSGSYEQYF
DNA: TGTGCCTCCTCCGGATCCTACGAGCAGTACTTC

J: TRBJ1-5
V: TRBV28
size: few
D: TRBD1
CDR3: CAIKRGTGGGQPQHF
DNA: TGTGCCATCAAACGTGGGACAGGGGGCGGCCAGCCCCAGCATTTT

J: TRBJ1-1
V: TRBV6-6
size: NA
D: TRBD1
CDR3: CASSQQGYTEAFF
DNA: TGTGCCAGCAGTCAACAGGGGTACACTGAAGCTTTCTTT

J: TRBJ1-1
V: TRBV2
size: NA
D: TRBD1
CDR3: CASGMTGANTEAFF
DNA: TGTGCCAGCGGAATGACAGGGGCGAACACTGAAGCTTTCTTT

J: TRBJ2-3
V: TRBV4-3
size: NA
D: TRBD2
CDR3: CASSQIGLAADLDTQYF
DNA: TGCGCCAGCAGCCAGATCGGACTAGCGGCGGACTTAGATACGCAGTATTTT

J: TRBJ1-5
V: TRBV19
size: NA
D: TRBD1
CDR3: CASSIVRTDRANQPQHF
DNA: TGTGCCAGTAGTATAGTCCGGACGGACAGGGCCAATCAGCCCCAGCATTTT

J: TRBJ1-3
V: TRBV7-9
size: NA
D: NA
CDR3: CASSFAEGDTIYF
DNA: TGTGCCAGCAGCTTCGCGGAGGGGGACACCATATATTTT

J: TRBJ1-5
V: TRBV18
size: NA
D: TRBD1
CDR3: CASSPSRTGRQPQHF
DNA: TGTGCCAGCTCACCCTCGAGGACAGGGCGGCAGCCCCAGCATTTT

J: TRBJ1-1
V: TRBV29-1
size: few
D: NA
CDR3: CSAQTAPDTEAFF
DNA: TGCAGCGCTCAAACAGCTCCCGACACTGAAGCTTTCTTT

J: TRBJ1-2
V: TRBV29-1
size: NA
D: NA
CDR3: CSVEDGQIRNGYTF
DNA: TGCAGCGTTGAAGATGGACAGATTAGAAATGGCTACACCTTC

J: TRBJ2-7
V: TRBV18
size: few
D: NA
CDR3: CASSPQGPYEQYF
DNA: TGTGCCAGCTCACCACAGGGACCTTACGAGCAGTACTTC

J: TRBJ1-4
V: TRBV18
size: NA
D: NA
CDR3: CASSIQGSNEKLFF
DNA: TGTGCCAGCTCAATACAGGGATCTAATGAAAAACTGTTTTTT

J: TRBJ2-5
V: TRBV6-1
size: NA
D: NA
CDR3: CASSRFDRSSSINF
DNA: TGTGCCAGCAGCCGGTTCGACAGGTCCTCGTCCATTAACTTC

J: TRBJ1-1
V: TRBV5-1
size: few
D: NA
CDR3: CASSFNGGRNTEAFF
DNA: TGCGCCAGCAGCTTCAACGGAGGGCGGAACACTGAAGCTTTCTTT

J: TRBJ2-2
V: TRBV7-2
size: many
D: TRBD1
CDR3: CASSLGTYRGTGELFF
DNA: TGTGCCAGCAGCTTAGGGACCTACAGGGGGACCGGGGAGCTGTTTTTT

J: TRBJ1-4
V: TRBV4-3
size: NA
D: NA
CDR3: CASSRYEGSNEKLFF
DNA: TGCGCCAGCAGCCGATACGAGGGGTCTAATGAAAAACTGTTTTTT

J: TRBJ2-4
V: TRBV18
size: many
D: TRBD1
CDR3: CASSPGQGKDIQYF
DNA: TGTGCCAGCTCACCGGGACAGGGAAAGGACATTCAGTACTTC

J: TRBJ2-3
V: TRBV7-9
size: NA
D: TRBD2
CDR3: CASSMGLAGKSTDTQYF
DNA: TGTGCCAGCAGCATGGGTCTAGCGGGGAAGAGCACAGATACGCAGTATTTT

J: TRBJ2-2
V: TRBV5-1
size: NA
D: NA
CDR3: CASSLEGITGELFF
DNA: TGCGCCAGCAGCTTGGAGGGAATCACCGGGGAGCTGTTTTTT

J: TRBJ1-2
V: TRBV5-1
size: few
D: NA
CDR3: CASSLEGDGYTF
DNA: TGCGCCAGCAGCTTGGAAGGGGACGGCTACACCTTC

J: TRBJ1-1
V: TRBV5-1
size: NA
D: NA
CDR3: CASSLGDTVTEAFF
DNA: TGCGCCAGCAGCTTGGGCGACACGGTCACTGAAGCTTTCTTT

J: TRBJ1-2
V: TRBV4-3
size: NA
D: NA
CDR3: CASSQEGRDNGYTF
DNA: TGCGCCAGCAGCCAAGAAGGCAGGGACAATGGCTACACCTTC

J: TRBJ2-5
V: TRBV6-5
size: NA
D: NA
CDR3: CASSQDEGTQYF
DNA: TGTGCCAGCAGTCAAGACGAAGGGACCCAGTACTTC

J: TRBJ1-6
V: TRBV2
size: few
D: NA
CDR3: CATMREYNSPLHF
DNA: TGTGCCACCATGAGGGAATATAATTCACCCCTCCACTTT

J: TRBJ1-5
V: TRBV21-1
size: NA
D: NA
CDR3: CAEEARGCYSNQPQHF
DNA: TGTGCCGAGGAGGCCAGGGGGTGTTATAGCAATCAGCCCCAGCATTTT

J: TRBJ1-1
V: TRBV7-9
size: NA
D: TRBD1
CDR3: CATDRGDTEAFF
DNA: TGTGCCACCGACAGGGGCGACACTGAAGCTTTCTTT

J: TRBJ2-7
V: TRBV5-6
size: NA
D: TRBD2
CDR3: CASSPRTSGVLRYEQYF
DNA: TGTGCCAGCAGCCCCCGGACTAGCGGGGTACTTCGATACGAGCAGTACTTC

J: TRBJ2-3
V: TRBV10-2
size: few
D: NA
CDR3: CASRDTPSTDTQYF
DNA: TGCGCCAGCAGGGACACGCCAAGCACAGATACGCAGTATTTT

J: TRBJ1-4
V: TRBV4-3
size: NA
D: TRBD1
CDR3: CASSQKAWGDRDEKLFF
DNA: TGCGCCAGCAGCCAAAAAGCCTGGGGGGACAGGGATGAAAAACTGTTTTTT

J: TRBJ2-7
V: TRBV11-2
size: NA
D: TRBD1
CDR3: CASSQEWWTGEQYF
DNA: TGCGCCAGCAGCCAAGAATGGTGGACAGGCGAGCAGTACTTC

J: TRBJ2-2
V: TRBV9
size: few
D: NA
CDR3: CASSVEAAGRTGELFF
DNA: TGTGCCAGCAGCGTAGAGGCGGCGGGGCGTACCGGGGAGCTGTTTTTT

J: TRBJ2-7
V: TRBV28
size: few
D: TRBD1
CDR3: CASRGQGGSYEQYF
DNA: TGTGCCAGCAGGGGACAGGGTGGATCCTACGAGCAGTACTTC

J: TRBJ2-5
V: TRBV7-2
size: NA
D: NA
CDR3: CASSFSYGVETQYF
DNA: TGTGCCAGCAGTTTCTCGTACGGGGTTGAGACCCAGTACTTC

J: TRBJ1-5
V: TRBV2
size: few
D: TRBD1
CDR3: CASSGGQGMGQPQHF
DNA: TGTGCCAGCAGTGGGGGACAGGGGATGGGTCAGCCCCAGCATTTT

J: TRBJ1-2
V: TRBV4-1
size: few
D: NA
CDR3: CASSPDGNYGYTF
DNA: TGCGCCAGCAGCCCGGACGGCAACTATGGCTACACCTTC

J: TRBJ1-3
V: TRBV7-9
size: once
D: TRBD1
CDR3: CASSSPGTGGISGNTIYF
DNA: TGTGCCAGCAGCTCGCCCGGGACAGGGGGCATCTCTGGAAACACCATATATTTT

J: TRBJ2-7
V: TRBV28
size: NA
D: TRBD1
CDR3: CAITDRPSYEQYF
DNA: TGTGCCATCACGGACAGGCCCTCCTACGAGCAGTACTTC

J: TRBJ2-5
V: TRBV13
size: NA
D: NA
CDR3: CASSLGGGRGETQYF
DNA: TGTGCCAGCAGCTTAGGGGGCGGACGGGGAGAGACCCAGTACTTC

J: TRBJ2-1
V: TRBV4-3
size: many
D: NA
CDR3: CASSLFGEQFF
DNA: TGCGCCAGCAGCCTTTTTGGTGAGCAGTTCTTC

J: TRBJ1-5
V: TRBV7-2
size: many
D: NA
CDR3: CASSLAAPQPQHF
DNA: TGTGCCAGCAGCTTAGCGGCCCCTCAGCCCCAGCATTTT

J: TRBJ2-5
V: TRBV5-1
size: few
D: NA
CDR3: CASSPAGETQYF
DNA: TGCGCCAGCAGCCCAGCCGGGGAGACCCAGTACTTC

J: TRBJ2-7
V: TRBV2
size: NA
D: NA
CDR3: CASSPGVSSSYEQYF
DNA: TGTGCCAGCAGTCCTGGGGTGTCGAGCTCCTACGAGCAGTACTTC

J: TRBJ2-3
V: TRBV11-2
size: few
D: NA
CDR3: CASSLDSSTDTQYF
DNA: TGTGCCAGCAGCTTGGACTCAAGCACAGATACGCAGTATTTT

J: TRBJ2-3
V: TRBV5-1
size: NA
D: NA
CDR3: CASSFRDTDTQYF
DNA: TGCGCCAGCAGCTTCCGGGATACAGATACGCAGTATTTT

J: TRBJ2-3
V: TRBV11-2
size: few
D: TRBD1
CDR3: CASSLGTGVTDTQYF
DNA: TGTGCCAGCAGCTTAGGGACAGGAGTAACAGATACGCAGTATTTT

J: TRBJ2-1
V: TRBV7-9
size: many
D: NA
CDR3: CASSHRDNNEQFF
DNA: TGTGCCAGCAGTCACCGGGATAACAATGAGCAGTTCTTC

J: TRBJ2-2
V: TRBV19
size: few
D: TRBD1
CDR3: CASSTPGQGATGELFF
DNA: TGTGCCAGTAGTACCCCTGGACAGGGGGCGACCGGGGAGCTGTTTTTT

J: TRBJ1-2
V: TRBV7-9
size: few
D: TRBD1
CDR3: CASSSETGKANYGYTF
DNA: TGTGCCAGCAGCTCGGAGACAGGGAAGGCTAACTATGGCTACACCTTC

J: TRBJ2-3
V: TRBV15
size: few
D: NA
CDR3: CATSRGAGAGTDTQYF
DNA: TGTGCCACCAGCAGAGGGGCGGGGGCCGGCACAGATACGCAGTATTTT

J: TRBJ2-3
V: TRBV5-1
size: few
D: NA
CDR3: CASSLSLNGGTQYF
DNA: TGCGCCAGCAGCTTGTCCCTTAATGGTGGTACGCAGTATTTT

J: TRBJ1-5
V: TRBV2
size: many
D: TRBD1
CDR3: CASRGQGSSQPQHF
DNA: TGTGCCAGCAGGGGACAGGGGAGTAGTCAGCCCCAGCATTTT

J: TRBJ1-4
V: TRBV19
size: few
D: TRBD1
CDR3: CASSGTGNEKLFF
DNA: TGTGCCAGTAGTGGGACAGGGAATGAAAAACTGTTTTTT